Sequencing of this TCR beta chain was carried out in a study of PD-1 blockade in mismatch repair-deficient tumors. Study context: Enrolled about 2012-2016, patients had progressing, pretreated mismatch repair-deficient cancers of 12 types.

The V gene lost 3 bases and the J gene lost 0 bases, with 12 bases spanning the gap. Germline lookup yields CDR1 LGHNA and CDR2 YNFKEQ. CDR3 size: 15 residues. Notes on this clone: Its specificity is not known.

Using immunoSEQ multiplex PCR, the repertoire was profiled, and TCRdb retains in-frame clones only, with some absent. Among approximately 9,300 clones listed, 85% to 95% were seen once. Noted time point: 10-day in vitro stimulation with candidate neoantigen peptide 3. Each of seven or eight ELISpot-reactive candidate peptides was used for roughly 11-day stimulation. The clonotype was recovered from an adult with mismatch repair-deficient cancer. The material was cells cultured in vitro, obtained from a patient treated with pembrolizumab. The gene calls are TRBV4-2 and TRBJ2-7; D might be TRBD2 (6 bases). The CDR3 loop is CASSQGTPSSYEQYF. In DNA form, the CDR3 reads TGTGCCAGCAGCCAGGGGACTCCTAGCTCCTACGAGCAGTACTTC.